A single sample gave rise to the 2 T cell receptor beta chains below, sequenced in a study of blood T cell repertoires in COVID-19. Only in-frame clones appear in the TCRdb table, and some are missing; sequencing was by immunoSEQ multiplex PCR. The repertoire holds about 220,000 clones, with 65% to 85% as singletons. Sequenced material: peripheral blood. The source of these receptors is a woman in her sixties or seventies with acute or convalescent COVID-19.

The chain has TRBV25-1 and TRBJ1-1; maybe TRBD1 (5 bases). Germline V gene sequence: CDR1 MGHDK, CDR2 SYGVNS. V was shortened by 7 bases and J by 4 bases, with 13 bases between the two germline ends. The CDR3 extends over 13 amino acids. DNA for the CDR3: TGTGCCAGCACCCAGGGACTTATCACTGAAGCTTTCTTT. Translation gives CASTQGLITEAFF.

This clone was detected once. The rearrangement links TRBV4-1 to TRBJ1-1; maybe TRBD1 (6 bases). V shed 4 bases and J shed 1 base, with 22 bases lying between them. The CDR3 runs 18 residues. Germline V gene sequence: CDR1 MGHRA, CDR2 YSYEKL. CDR3 amino acids: CASSPLPELDRSNTEAFF. CDR3 bases: TGCGCCAGCAGCCCTCTCCCGGAACTAGACAGGTCGAACACTGAAGCTTTCTTT.